The clone carrying this TCR beta chain was seen only a few times. Its antigen is currently unknown. The sample is drawn from a study of shared clonotypes between healthy human individuals. Study results and limitations: Apart from blood, nothing was sampled; tissue repertoires likely differ.

Using immunoSEQ multiplex PCR, the repertoire was profiled, and TCRdb retains in-frame clones only, with some absent. The data hold 800,000 to 1,200,000 clones, with around three quarters observed a single time. Per germline, CDR1 WNHNN and CDR2 SYGVQD (reference sequence). This CDR3 contains 13 residues. V dropped 0 bases and J dropped 5 bases, with 7 bases sitting between them. Material: memory CD4+ T cells from PBMCs. The subset is: CD45RA-negative fraction. This rearrangement joins TRBV10-1 to TRBJ2-5, with D possibly being TRBD2 (5 bases). This clonotype was sampled from a man between 18 and 29 years old in good health. Some clones in this sample may be carry-over from other donors' samples. The CDR3 here is CASSESPGETQYF. The CDR3 region has the DNA TGCGCCAGCAGTGAGTCCCCGGGGGAGACCCAGTACTTC.